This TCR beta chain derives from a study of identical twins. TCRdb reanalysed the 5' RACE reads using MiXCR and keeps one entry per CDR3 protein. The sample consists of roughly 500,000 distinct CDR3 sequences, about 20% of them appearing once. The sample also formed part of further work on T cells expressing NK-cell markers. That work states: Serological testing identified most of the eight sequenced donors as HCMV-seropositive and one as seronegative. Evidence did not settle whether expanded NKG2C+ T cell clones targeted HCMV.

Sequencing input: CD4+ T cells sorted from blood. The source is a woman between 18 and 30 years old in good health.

CDR3 residues: CASSHGTGSFEQYF. Here the CDR3 DNA reads TGCGCCAGCAGCCACGGGACAGGGTCATTCGAGCAGTACTTC. The gene calls are TRBV4-3 and TRBJ2-7, with 9 bases that match TRBD1. The CDR3 is 14 amino acids. CDR1 LGHNA and CDR2 YSLEER come from the germline V gene. V shed 3 bases, J shed 6 bases, and the junction held 6 bases outside the gene matches.